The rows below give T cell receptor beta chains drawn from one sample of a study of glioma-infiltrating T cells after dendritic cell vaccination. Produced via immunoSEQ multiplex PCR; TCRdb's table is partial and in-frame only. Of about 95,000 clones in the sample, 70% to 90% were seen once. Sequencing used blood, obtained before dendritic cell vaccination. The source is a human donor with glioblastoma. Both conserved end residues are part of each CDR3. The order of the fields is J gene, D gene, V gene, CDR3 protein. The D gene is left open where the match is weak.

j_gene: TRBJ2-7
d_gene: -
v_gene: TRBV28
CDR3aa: CASSQIQGNEQYF

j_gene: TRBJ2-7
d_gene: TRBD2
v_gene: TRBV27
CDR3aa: CAIQIAGAYEQYF

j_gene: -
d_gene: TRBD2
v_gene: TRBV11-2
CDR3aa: CASSSRLAGPSYEQYF

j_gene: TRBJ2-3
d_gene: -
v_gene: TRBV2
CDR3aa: CASSVRGDTQYF

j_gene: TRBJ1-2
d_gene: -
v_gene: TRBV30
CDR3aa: CAWTQSFGGGYTF

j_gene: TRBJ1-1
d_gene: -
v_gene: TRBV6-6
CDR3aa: CASSYSPGRAFF

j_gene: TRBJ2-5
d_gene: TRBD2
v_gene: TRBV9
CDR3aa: CASSVGTSGGVQETQYF

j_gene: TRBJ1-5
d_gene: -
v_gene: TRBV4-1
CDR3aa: CASSHRNNQPQHF

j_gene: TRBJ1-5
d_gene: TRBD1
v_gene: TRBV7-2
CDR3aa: CASSSTGFDQPQHF

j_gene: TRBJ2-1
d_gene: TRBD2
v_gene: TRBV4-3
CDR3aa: CASSHHAGVGNNEQFF

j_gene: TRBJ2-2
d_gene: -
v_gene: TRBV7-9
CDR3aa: CASSLGLAAGELFF

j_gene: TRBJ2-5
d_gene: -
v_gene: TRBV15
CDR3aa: CATSRGRGPQETQYF

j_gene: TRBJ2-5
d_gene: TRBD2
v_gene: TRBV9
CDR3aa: CASSVGQRGGGETQYF

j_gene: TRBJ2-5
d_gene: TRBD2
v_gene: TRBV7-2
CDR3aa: CASSLTSGAQETQYF

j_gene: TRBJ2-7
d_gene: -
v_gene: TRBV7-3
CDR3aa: CASSLTVSSYEQYF

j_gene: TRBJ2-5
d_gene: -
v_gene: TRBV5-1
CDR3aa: CASSLEYGGTAQETQYF

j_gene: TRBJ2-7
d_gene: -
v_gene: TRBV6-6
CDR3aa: CASRRGLDEQYF

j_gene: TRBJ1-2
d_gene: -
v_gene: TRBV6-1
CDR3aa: CAAHDPGVGGYTF

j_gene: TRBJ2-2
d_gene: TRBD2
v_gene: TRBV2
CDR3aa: CASSEARLAGGKNTGELFF

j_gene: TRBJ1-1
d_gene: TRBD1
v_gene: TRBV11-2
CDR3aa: CATRTGANTEAFF

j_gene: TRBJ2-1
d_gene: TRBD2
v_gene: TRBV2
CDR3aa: CASREGTSGPYNEQFF

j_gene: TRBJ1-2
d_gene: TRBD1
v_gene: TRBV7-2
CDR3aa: CASSPQPPSQGARGYTF

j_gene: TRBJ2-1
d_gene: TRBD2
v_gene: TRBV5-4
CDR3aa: CASSLSGRINEQFF

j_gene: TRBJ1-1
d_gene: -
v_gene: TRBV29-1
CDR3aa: CSVGRGWLNTEAFF

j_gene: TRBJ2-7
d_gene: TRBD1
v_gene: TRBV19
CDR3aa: CASSPTGTGDYEQYF

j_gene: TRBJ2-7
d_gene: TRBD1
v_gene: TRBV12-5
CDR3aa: CASGRDSLGEQYF

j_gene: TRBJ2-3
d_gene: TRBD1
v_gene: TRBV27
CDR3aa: CASSFGTGGINTQYF

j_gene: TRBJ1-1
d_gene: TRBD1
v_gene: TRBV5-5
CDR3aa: CASSHRGTEAFF

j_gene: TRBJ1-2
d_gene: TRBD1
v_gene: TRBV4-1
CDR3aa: CASSKLPGQGGGGYTF